This T cell receptor beta chain was obtained from a study of response to subunit inactivated influenza vaccine. Points from the study as a whole: The authors proposed limited new T cell recruitment per seasonal influenza vaccination.

The CDR3 loop spans 16 amino acids. Germline V gene lookup returns CDR1 ENHRY and CDR2 SYGVKD. J gave up 3 bases and V 4 bases, and 7 bases lay outside the gene matches. Each CDR3 protein is one row after TCRdb ran MiXCR on the RT-PCR reads. The profile covers over 750,000 distinct CDR3 sequences, with approximately 21% appearing a single time and roughly a tenth taken by the ten largest. In regard to this clonotype: Antigen specificity is unknown.

This specimen was PBMCs from blood, taken about 5 days after vaccination. The gene calls are TRBV10-3 and TRBJ1-3; 9 bases align to TRBD1. The origin of this receptor is a man aged 50-59 years who received an inactivated influenza vaccine. Written as DNA, the CDR3 is TGTGCCATCAGTGTAGAGGACAGGGGAATTGGAAACACCATATATTTT. Protein product: CAISVEDRGIGNTIYF.